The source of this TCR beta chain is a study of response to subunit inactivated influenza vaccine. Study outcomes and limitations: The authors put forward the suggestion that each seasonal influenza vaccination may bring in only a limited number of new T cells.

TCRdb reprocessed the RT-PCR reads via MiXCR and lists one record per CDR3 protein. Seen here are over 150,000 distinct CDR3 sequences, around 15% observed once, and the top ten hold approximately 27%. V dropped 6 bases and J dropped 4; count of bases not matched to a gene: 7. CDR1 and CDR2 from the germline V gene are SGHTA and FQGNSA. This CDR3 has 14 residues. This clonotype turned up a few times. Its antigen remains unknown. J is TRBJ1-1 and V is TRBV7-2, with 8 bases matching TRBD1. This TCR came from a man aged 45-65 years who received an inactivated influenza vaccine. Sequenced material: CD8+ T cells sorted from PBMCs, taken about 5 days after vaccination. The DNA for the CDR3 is TGTGCCAGCAGTACCTGGACAGGGAGCACTGAAGCTTTCTTT. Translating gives CASSTWTGSTEAFF.